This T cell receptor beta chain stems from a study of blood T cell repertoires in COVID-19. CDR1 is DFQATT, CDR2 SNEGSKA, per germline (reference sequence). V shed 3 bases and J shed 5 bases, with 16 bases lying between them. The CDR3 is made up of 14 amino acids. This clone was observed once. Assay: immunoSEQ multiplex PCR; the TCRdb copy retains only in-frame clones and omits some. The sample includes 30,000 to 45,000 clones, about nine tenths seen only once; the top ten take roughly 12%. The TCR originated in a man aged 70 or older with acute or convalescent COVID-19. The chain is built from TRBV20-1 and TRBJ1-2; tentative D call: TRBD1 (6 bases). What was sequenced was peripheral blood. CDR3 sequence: CSASRGGLTYGYTF. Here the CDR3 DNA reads TGCAGTGCTAGTAGGGGGGGGCTGACGTATGGCTACACCTTC.